This T cell receptor (beta chain) was documented in a study of blood T cell repertoires in COVID-19. Repertoires were generated with immunoSEQ multiplex PCR, while TCRdb's copy carries only in-frame clones and drops some. The sample lists approximately 300,000 clones, around 86% occurring once. All recovered Cohort 3 donors got two negative PCRs, got clearance, or saw symptom resolution. The germline V gene encodes CDR1 LGHDT and CDR2 YNNKEL (reference sequence). The J segment lost 6 bases and the V segment lost 3 bases, leaving 5 bases of the junction unmatched. The CDR3 is made up of 14 amino acids.

This sequence was found in a woman in her late teens or twenties who had recovered from COVID-19. The sample taken for sequencing was PBMCs or T cells enriched from blood (not recorded which). This chain joins TRBV3-1 (or the pseudogene TRBV3-2) and TRBJ2-7, with 10 nucleotides matching TRBD1. Here the CDR3 reads CASSHSGQGTEQYF. The CDR3 bases are TGTGCCAGCAGCCATTCGGGACAGGGGACCGAGCAGTACTTC.